A selection of T cell receptor beta chains follows, all from one sample in a study of graft-versus-host responses after intestinal transplantation. TCRdb's table, derived via immunoSEQ multiplex PCR, lists solely in-frame clones and lacks some. The table includes some 9,800 clones, roughly a third detected once. This material consisted of alloreactive CD8+ T cells from a mixed lymphocyte reaction culture, taken before intestinal transplant. The receptors were gathered from a human patient who received an intestinal transplant. Both conserved end residues are part of each CDR3. D genes are given only for firm matches. The size field is filled for only some rows; it gives once, few, many or a size class.

TRBV7-9	.	.	TRBJ2-3	TGTGCCAGCCGCCGCCTGTCGGGAGGCACAGATACGCAGTATTTT	CASRRLSGGTDTQYF
TRBV5-1	.	TRBD1	TRBJ1-1	TGCGCCAGCAGCTTCAGACAGGGTAACACTGAAGCTTTCTTT	CASSFRQGNTEAFF
TRBV29-1	.	.	TRBJ2-7	TGCAGCGTTGAAGTTCCTCAGACAGGCAGCTCCTACGAGCAGTACTTC	CSVEVPQTGSSYEQYF
TRBV2	.	TRBD2	TRBJ2-3	TGTGCCAGCGACGGGGGGGCCAGCACAGATACGCAGTATTTT	CASDGGASTDTQYF
TRBV11-2	.	.	TRBJ1-5	TGTGCCAGCAGCTTCGGGCAGGGTAGCAATCAGCCCCAGCATTTT	CASSFGQGSNQPQHF
TRBV11-2	few	TRBD1	TRBJ2-5	TGTGCCAGCAGCCTCGGACAGGGTCGGGAGACCCAGTACTTC	CASSLGQGRETQYF
TRBV27	medium-sized	.	TRBJ2-7	TGTGCCAGCAGCTATAGACAGGCCACCGAGCAGTACTTC	CASSYRQATEQYF
TRBV7-8	.	.	TRBJ2-7	TGTGCCAGCAGCGAAACTAGAACCGAGCAGTACTTC	CASSETRTEQYF
TRBV4-2	few	.	TRBJ1-1	TGTGCCAGCAGCCAAGACGCGGGGGGCGGCACTGAAGCTTTCTTT	CASSQDAGGGTEAFF
TRBV28	.	.	TRBJ1-5	TGTGCCAGCAGTTTATATTTCGGTTATAGCAATCAGCCCCAGCATTTT	CASSLYFGYSNQPQHF
TRBV7-8	.	.	TRBJ1-2	TGTGCCAGCAGCCTCCTTGCGGGGGCTGGCTACACCTTC	CASSLLAGAGYTF
TRBV27	.	.	TRBJ2-1	TGTGCCAGCAGTCTCCTAGCTCCTGGCTACAATGAGCAGTTCTTC	CASSLLAPGYNEQFF
TRBV5-1	.	TRBD2	TRBJ2-1	TGCGCCAGCAGCTTTTCCCTAGCGGGAGGGCCGAGTGAGCAGTTCTTC	CASSFSLAGGPSEQFF
TRBV6-1	.	.	TRBJ2-6	TGTGCCAGCAGTGCGCGAAACTCTGGGGCCAACGTCCTGACTTTC	CASSARNSGANVLTF
TRBV27	.	.	TRBJ2-7	TGTGCCAGCGGCATAGCTATCTCCTACGAGCAGTACTTC	CASGIAISYEQYF
TRBV6-1	.	TRBD2	TRBJ2-3	TGTGCCAGCAGTGGACTAGCGGGAGGGCCAGATACGCAGTATTTT	CASSGLAGGPDTQYF
TRBV15	.	TRBD2	TRBJ2-7	TGTGCCACCAGCAGAGATCGGCTAGCGGGAACGTACGAGCAGTACTTC	CATSRDRLAGTYEQYF
TRBV7-6	.	TRBD1	TRBJ1-2	TGTGCCAGCAGCTTAGGTAACCTCCGGGACAGCTATGGCTACACCTTC	CASSLGNLRDSYGYTF
TRBV19	.	TRBD1	TRBJ1-1	TGTGCCAGTAGTATTGGACAGGGAACTGAAGCTTTCTTT	CASSIGQGTEAFF
TRBV27	.	.	TRBJ2-5	TGTGCCAGCAGTCCTAACAGGAGGGTAGCGCGGACCCAGTACTTC	CASSPNRRVARTQYF
TRBV28	.	TRBD1	TRBJ1-1	TGTGCCAGCACCTGGAGGGGGCGGAGGAAAACTGAAGCTTTCTTT	CASTWRGRRKTEAFF
TRBV9	few	.	TRBJ2-1	TGTGCCAGCAGCGTAGATAGTGTTCCGAATGAGCAGTTCTTC	CASSVDSVPNEQFF
TRBV9	.	.	TRBJ2-1	TGTGCCAGCAGCGACCCCTACTCCTACAATGAGCAGTTCTTC	CASSDPYSYNEQFF
TRBV6-1	.	.	TRBJ2-7	TGTGCCAGCAGTGAAATCCCCCGCTACGAGCAGTACTTC	CASSEIPRYEQYF
TRBV6-6	.	TRBD1	TRBJ1-1	TGTGCCAGCAGTTGGGGACAGGGGTGGTATGCTTTCTTT	CASSWGQGWYAFF
TRBV19	.	TRBD1	TRBJ1-2	TGTGCCAGTAGTGCCGGGACAGGGAGCTATGGCTACACCTTC	CASSAGTGSYGYTF
TRBV6-5	few	.	TRBJ2-3	TGTGCCAGCGGGAACGTCGGGGGCACAGATACGCAGTATTTT	CASGNVGGTDTQYF
TRBV18	.	.	TRBJ1-5	TGTGCCAGCTCACCGTTGCGGGCGCGGCCCCAGCATTTT	CASSPLRARPQHF
TRBV28	.	TRBD2	TRBJ2-7	TGTGCCAGCAGTTCTAAAGGGGGACTAGCCCCTGTACGGTTGGGCGAGCAGTACTTC	CASSSKGGLAPVRLGEQYF
TRBV4-1	.	TRBD1	TRBJ1-4	TGCGCCAGCAGCCAAGTGTACAGGGGGGGTGAAAAACTGTTTTTT	CASSQVYRGGEKLFF
TRBV28	.	.	TRBJ1-1	TGTGCCAGCAGTACGATGCAGGGGTGGGGTGAAGCTTTCTTT	CASSTMQGWGEAFF
TRBV27	medium-sized	.	TRBJ1-6	TGTGCCAGCGGCCGACAGATAGGGTCCTATAATTCACCCCTCCACTTT	CASGRQIGSYNSPLHF
TRBV28	.	TRBD2	TRBJ2-1	TGTGCCAGCAGTTTATTGGGACTAGCGGGAGGGGATCGAAGTTGGACCTACAATGAGCAGTTCTTC	CASSLLGLAGGDRSWTYNEQFF
TRBV5-1	.	TRBD1	TRBJ2-7	TGCGCCAGCAGCACGACAGGGGCCGGGGAGCAGTACTTC	CASSTTGAGEQYF
TRBV7-9	.	TRBD1	TRBJ1-2	TGTGCCAGCAGCAAACTACAGACAGGGCCACCAACCTATGGCTACACCTTC	CASSKLQTGPPTYGYTF
TRBV6-1	.	.	TRBJ2-7	TGTGCCAGCAGCGAAACGTGGATGACAGGCCTTAGGGATGAGCAGTACTTC	CASSETWMTGLRDEQYF
TRBV7-9	.	.	TRBJ1-1	TGTGCCAGCAGTTCCGGGAGGACTGAAGCTTTCTTT	CASSSGRTEAFF
TRBV27	few	.	TRBJ2-1	TGTGCCAGCATGCCCCCCCGGGGAGGAAACAATGAGCAGTTCTTC	CASMPPRGGNNEQFF
TRBV9	.	TRBD2	TRBJ2-3	TGTGCCAGCAGCCTATGGGGGGGGGAAGATACGCAGTATTTT	CASSLWGGEDTQYF
TRBV29-1	.	TRBD1	TRBJ2-2	TGCAGCGTTGACGCAGGGGGCGTCACCGGGGAGCTGTTTTTT	CSVDAGGVTGELFF
TRBV27	.	TRBD2	TRBJ2-1	TGTGCCAGCAGTTCCGGGACTAGCGGCTCCTACAATGAGCAGTTCTTC	CASSSGTSGSYNEQFF
TRBV5-1	.	.	TRBJ1-2	TGCGCCAGCAGCTTGGAGGGAGGGGAGGGCTATGGCTACACCTTC	CASSLEGGEGYGYTF
TRBV5-4	few	TRBD1	TRBJ1-2	TGTGCCAGCAGCTTGGTAGGGGGCATAAACTACACCTTC	CASSLVGGINYTF
TRBV28	once	.	TRBJ1-1	TGTGCCAGCATCCGGGGTGAAGCTTTCTTT	CASIRGEAFF
TRBV9	medium-sized	TRBD1	TRBJ2-7	TGTGCCAGCAGCGTAGTGTCAGGGGGCGAGCAGTACTTC	CASSVVSGGEQYF
TRBV15	few	TRBD1	TRBJ2-1	TGTGCCACCAGCAGCGACAGGGGAAGGGGCAATGAGCAGTTCTTC	CATSSDRGRGNEQFF
TRBV13	.	.	TRBJ2-5	TGTGCCAGCAGCTTAGCCGATGTGGGCTTCGAGGAGACCCAGTACTTC	CASSLADVGFEETQYF
TRBV7-8	.	TRBD2	TRBJ2-2	TGTGCCAGCACCGACTTGCTAGCGGGAGATAGGGTCTCCTGGACCGGGGAGCTGTTTTTT	CASTDLLAGDRVSWTGELFF
TRBV5-5	few	.	TRBJ2-7	TGTGCCAGCAGCTTGGAGGGGGATGTCTACGAGCAGTACTTC	CASSLEGDVYEQYF
TRBV2	.	TRBD1	TRBJ2-5	TGTGCCAGCAGAGGGTGGACAGGGGCAGGGGAGACCCAGTACTTC	CASRGWTGAGETQYF
TRBV7-8	.	.	TRBJ1-1	TGTGCCAGCAGCGAGCGACAGGTTAACTGGAAGACTGAAGCTTTCTTT	CASSERQVNWKTEAFF
TRBV9	.	.	TRBJ2-3	TGTGCCAGCAGCGCCTACGGGACATATGATACGCAGTATTTT	CASSAYGTYDTQYF
TRBV7-9	.	.	TRBJ2-7	TGTGCCAGCAGCCCCGTCAGGTCCTACGAGCAGTACTTC	CASSPVRSYEQYF
TRBV5-1	.	.	TRBJ1-1	TGCGCCAGCAGAAGGAGGGGCCTGATGAACACTGAAGCTTTCTTT	CASRRRGLMNTEAFF
TRBV5-4	.	TRBD1	TRBJ2-7	TGTGCCAGCAGCTTGGAGGGGGCCGGGTCCTACGAGCAGTACTTC	CASSLEGAGSYEQYF
TRBV2	.	.	TRBJ1-2	TGTGCCAGCTTCTTACAGCCCTACTATGGCTACACCTTC	CASFLQPYYGYTF
TRBV15	medium-sized	TRBD1	TRBJ1-1	TGTGCCACCAGAGGGGACAGGGGGACTGAAGCTTTCTTT	CATRGDRGTEAFF
TRBV6-5	few	TRBD1	TRBJ2-7	TGTGCCAGCAGGCATCCGACAGGGCACGAGCAGTACTTC	CASRHPTGHEQYF
TRBV5-1	.	TRBD1	TRBJ2-5	TGCGCCAGCAGCCTGGGACAGGATCAAGAGACCCAGTACTTC	CASSLGQDQETQYF
TRBV5-1	.	TRBD2	TRBJ2-3	TGCGCCAGCAGCATAGCGGGAGGGTGGACAGATACGCAGTATTTT	CASSIAGGWTDTQYF